These T cell receptor beta chains were read from a single sample in a study of T cell responses to AZD1222 COVID-19 vaccine. Method: immunoSEQ multiplex PCR; TCRdb's copy keeps in-frame clones and lacks some. The sample lists 150,000 to 200,000 clones, 85% to 90% occurring once. The sequencing here drew on peripheral blood, taken 28 days after the second AZD1222 dose. The receptors were gathered from an adult who received the AZD1222 COVID-19 vaccine. CDR3s include the opening cysteine and the closing phenylalanine or tryptophan.

TRBV5-1,CASSLSLARTNPLYEQYF
TRBV7-9,CASSGTGRDSPLHF
TRBV6-1,CASSEALRGANYGYTF
TRBV5-6,CASSLDPGPGEQYF
TRBV11-3,CASSLEEDYEQYF
TRBV2,CASTFQTGRADTQYF
TRBV6-5,CASRNSLGDTQYF
TRBV4-2,CASSHPSQGSGELFF
TRBV29-1,CSVGPRTGAYEQYF
TRBV11-1,CASSYRGNYNEQFF
TRBV15,CAGSFGSYNEQFF
TRBV19,CASSTFGLSEKLFF
TRBV30,CAWRDFYGYTF
TRBV25-1,CASSQGARDGREQYF
TRBV11-1,CASSFGRRGSYEQYF
TRBV28,CASSQVISRGEQYF
TRBV3-1/TRBV3-2,CASSQVGPVPYEQYF
TRBV4-3,CASSLGLAGTSTQYF
TRBV7-3,CASSTHGAGGLTDTQYF
TRBV4-1,CASSQEFGGPLEKLFF
TRBV28,CASRTGARNTEAFF
TRBV12-3/TRBV12-4,CASSFLEGREAFF
TRBV27,CASKRETKQETQYF
TRBV3-1/TRBV3-2,CASSQDTGPNQPQHF
TRBV30,CAFMGLGGYEQYF
TRBV19,CASSASRNRPAPLHF
TRBV12-3/TRBV12-4,CASSLGAYNEQFF
TRBV5-1,CASSLEGQGSTGELFF
TRBV29-1,CSVGDSSNQPQHF
TRBV19,CASSIRSQYSNQPQHF
TRBV25-1,CASSGVPRNTEAFF
TRBV15,CATTDSPSGGQGEQFF
TRBV15,CATSTGQGSYEQYF
TRBV5-1,CASSLAGQGTYNEQFF
TRBV11-3,CASSLRSGGPSSYNEQFF
TRBV15,CATSRENQPQHF
TRBV4-1,CASSQTGTGPETQYF
TRBV6-2/TRBV6-3,CASSDYLGQGEYF
TRBV7-9,CASSLDSAGDTGELFF
TRBV6-5,CASSSRDRGTYEQYF
TRBV27,CASSLSGAFGGYTF
TRBV28,CASSFPRGVGSTGELFF
TRBV5-5,CASSWTANTEAFF
TRBV28,CASRASGGAYEQYF
TRBV2,CASSEVQGGLEAFF
TRBV29-1,CSVQGWYEQYF
TRBV6-5,CASSYTLTGGNYGYTF
TRBV27,CASSFSTRGGAGKAFF
TRBV5-1,CASSPGQADSPLHF